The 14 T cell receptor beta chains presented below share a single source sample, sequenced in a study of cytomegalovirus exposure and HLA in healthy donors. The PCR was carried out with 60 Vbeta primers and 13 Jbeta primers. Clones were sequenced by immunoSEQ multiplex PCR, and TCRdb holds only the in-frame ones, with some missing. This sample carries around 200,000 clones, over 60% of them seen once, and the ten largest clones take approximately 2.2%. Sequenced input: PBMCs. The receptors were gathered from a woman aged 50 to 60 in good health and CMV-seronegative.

The CDR3 nucleotides read TGTGCCAGCGCCGCCATGACAGGTCCCTATCAGCCCCAGCATTTT. This encodes CASAAMTGPYQPQHF. This chain uses TRBV28 with TRBJ1-5; a weak D match, TRBD1 (6 bases). CDR3 length: 15 residues. Germline CDR1 MDHEN, CDR2 SYDVKM. Trimming left V 8 bases short and J 5 bases short, with 19 bases between.

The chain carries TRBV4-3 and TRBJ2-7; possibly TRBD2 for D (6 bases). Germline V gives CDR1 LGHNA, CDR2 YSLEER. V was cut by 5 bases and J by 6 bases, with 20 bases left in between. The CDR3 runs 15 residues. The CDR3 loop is CASSLNSGPLGEQYF. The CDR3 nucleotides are TGCGCCAGCAGCTTGAATAGCGGACCTTTAGGCGAGCAGTACTTC.

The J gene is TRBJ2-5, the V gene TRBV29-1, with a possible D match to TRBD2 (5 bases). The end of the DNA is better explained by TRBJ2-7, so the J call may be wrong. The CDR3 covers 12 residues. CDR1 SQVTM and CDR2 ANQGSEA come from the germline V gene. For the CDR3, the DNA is TGCAGCGTTGGAGGGAACTCCTACGAGCAGTACTTC. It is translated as CSVGGNSYEQYF.

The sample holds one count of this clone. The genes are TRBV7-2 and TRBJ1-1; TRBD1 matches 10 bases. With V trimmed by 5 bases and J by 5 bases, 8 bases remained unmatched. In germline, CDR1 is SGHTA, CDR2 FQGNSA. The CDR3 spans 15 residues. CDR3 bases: TGTGCCAGCAGCCCTTCGACAGGGGGCCGGACTGAAGCTTTCTTT. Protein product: CASSPSTGGRTEAFF.

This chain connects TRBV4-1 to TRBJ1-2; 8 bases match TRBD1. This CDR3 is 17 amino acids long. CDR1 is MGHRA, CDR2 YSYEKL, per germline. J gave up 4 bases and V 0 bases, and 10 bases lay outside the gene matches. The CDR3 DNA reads TGCGCCAGCAGCCAAGACGAGAACAGGGGGAGTTTCTATGGCTACACCTTC. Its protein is CASSQDENRGSFYGYTF.

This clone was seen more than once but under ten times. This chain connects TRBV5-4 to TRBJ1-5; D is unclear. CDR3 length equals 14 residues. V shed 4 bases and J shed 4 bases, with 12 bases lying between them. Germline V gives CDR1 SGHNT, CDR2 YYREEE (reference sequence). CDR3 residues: CASSQEEGNQPQHF. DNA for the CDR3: TGTGCCAGCAGCCAAGAGGAGGGTAATCAGCCCCAGCATTTT.

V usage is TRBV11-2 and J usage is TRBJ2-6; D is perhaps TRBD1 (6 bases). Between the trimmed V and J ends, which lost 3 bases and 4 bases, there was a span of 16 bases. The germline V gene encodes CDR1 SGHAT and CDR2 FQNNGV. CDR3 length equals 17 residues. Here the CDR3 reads CASSFVQGIAGANVLTF. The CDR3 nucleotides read TGTGCCAGCAGCTTTGTACAGGGAATAGCCGGGGCCAACGTCCTGACTTTC.

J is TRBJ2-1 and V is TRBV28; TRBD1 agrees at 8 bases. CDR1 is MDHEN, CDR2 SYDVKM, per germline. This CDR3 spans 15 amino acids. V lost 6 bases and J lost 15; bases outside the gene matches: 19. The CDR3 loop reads CASRRKGRGPTVPFF. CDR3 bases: TGTGCCAGCAGACGTAAGGGCAGGGGGCCAACTGTCCCGTTCTTC.

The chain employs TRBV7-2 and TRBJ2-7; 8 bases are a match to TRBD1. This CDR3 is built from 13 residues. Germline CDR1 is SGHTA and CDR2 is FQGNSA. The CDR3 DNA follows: TGTGCCAGCAGCTTAGCTAATAGGACAGGGCCCGACGTC. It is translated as CASSLANRTGPDV.

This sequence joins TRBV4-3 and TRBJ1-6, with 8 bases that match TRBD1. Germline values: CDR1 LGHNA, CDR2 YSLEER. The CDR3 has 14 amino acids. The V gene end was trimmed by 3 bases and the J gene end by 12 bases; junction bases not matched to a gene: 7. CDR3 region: CASSHALDRGPLHF. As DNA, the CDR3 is TGCGCCAGCAGCCATGCCCTCGACAGGGGACCCCTCCACTTT.

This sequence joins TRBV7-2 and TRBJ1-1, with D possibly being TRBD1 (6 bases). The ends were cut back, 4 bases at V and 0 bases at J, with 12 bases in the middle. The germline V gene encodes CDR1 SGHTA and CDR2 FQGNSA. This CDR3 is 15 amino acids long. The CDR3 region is CASSSRQVLNTEAFF. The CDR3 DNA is TGTGCCAGCAGCTCGAGACAGGTTCTGAACACTGAAGCTTTCTTT.

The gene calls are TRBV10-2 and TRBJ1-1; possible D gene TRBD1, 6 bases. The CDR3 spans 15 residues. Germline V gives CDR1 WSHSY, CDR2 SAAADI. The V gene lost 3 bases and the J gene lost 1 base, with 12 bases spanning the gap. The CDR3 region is CASSDRGRGNTEAFF. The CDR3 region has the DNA TGCGCCAGCAGTGATCGGGGCAGGGGGAACACTGAAGCTTTCTTT.

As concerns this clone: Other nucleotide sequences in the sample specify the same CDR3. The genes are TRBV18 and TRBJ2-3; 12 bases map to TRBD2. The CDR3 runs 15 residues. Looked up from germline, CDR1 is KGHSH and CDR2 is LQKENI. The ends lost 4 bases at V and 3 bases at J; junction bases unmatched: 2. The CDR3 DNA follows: TGTGCCAGCTCACTAGGACTAGCGGGAACAGATACGCAGTATTTT. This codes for CASSLGLAGTDTQYF.

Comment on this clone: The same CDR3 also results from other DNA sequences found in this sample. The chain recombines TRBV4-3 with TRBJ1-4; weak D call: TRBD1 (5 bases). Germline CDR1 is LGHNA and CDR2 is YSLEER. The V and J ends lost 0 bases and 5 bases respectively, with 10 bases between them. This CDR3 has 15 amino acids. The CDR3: CASSQDVGQNEKLFF. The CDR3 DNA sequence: TGCGCCAGCAGCCAAGACGTGGGGCAGAATGAAAAACTGTTTTTT.